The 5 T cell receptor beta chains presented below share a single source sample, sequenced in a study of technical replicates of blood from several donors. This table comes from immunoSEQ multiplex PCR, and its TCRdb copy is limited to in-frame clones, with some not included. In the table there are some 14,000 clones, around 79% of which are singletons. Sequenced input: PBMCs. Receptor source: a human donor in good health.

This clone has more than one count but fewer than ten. Here the CDR3 DNA reads TGTGCCAGCAGTGAACGTGGAGCTAACTATGGCTACACCTTC. As protein: CASSERGANYGYTF. The J gene is TRBJ1-2, the V gene TRBV2; D is ambiguous. CDR3 size: 14 residues. Trimming left V 2 bases short and J 0 bases short, with 7 bases between. Germline-derived CDR1 and CDR2 are SNHLY and FYNNEI.

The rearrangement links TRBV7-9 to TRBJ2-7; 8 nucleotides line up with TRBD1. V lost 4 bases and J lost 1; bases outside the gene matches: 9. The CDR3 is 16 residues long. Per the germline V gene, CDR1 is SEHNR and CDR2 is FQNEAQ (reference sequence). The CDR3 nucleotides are TGTGCCAGCAGCTCCATACTTACAGGGGGGTCCTACGAGCAGTACTTC. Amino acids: CASSSILTGGSYEQYF.

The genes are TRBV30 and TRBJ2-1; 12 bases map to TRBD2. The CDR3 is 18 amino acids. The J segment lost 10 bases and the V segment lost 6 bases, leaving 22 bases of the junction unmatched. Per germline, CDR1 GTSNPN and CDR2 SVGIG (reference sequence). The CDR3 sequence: CACLGGGPASGRALEQFF. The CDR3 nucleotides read TGTGCCTGCCTAGGAGGGGGCCCCGCTAGCGGGAGGGCCTTGGAGCAGTTCTTC.

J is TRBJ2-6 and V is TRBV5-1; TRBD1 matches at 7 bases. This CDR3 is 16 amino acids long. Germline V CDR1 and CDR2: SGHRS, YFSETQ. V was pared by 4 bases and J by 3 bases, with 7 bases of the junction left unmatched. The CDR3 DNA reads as TGCGCCAGCAGCCGTCAGGGGGATATTGGGGCCAACGTCCTGACTTTC. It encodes CASSRQGDIGANVLTF. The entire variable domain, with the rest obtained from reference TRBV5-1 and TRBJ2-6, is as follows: KAGVTQTPRYLIKTRGQQVTLSCSPISGHRSVSWYQQTPGQGLQFLFEYFSETQRNKGNFPGRFSGRQFSNSRSEMNVSTLELGDSALYLCASSRQGDIGANVLTFGAGSRLTVL.

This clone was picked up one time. The CDR3 loop reads CASNDRPIQAGNTIYF. CDR3 in DNA: TGTGCCAGCAATGACAGGCCCATCCAGGCTGGAAACACCATATATTTT. The J gene is TRBJ1-3, the V gene TRBV6-1, with TRBD1 as a possible D gene (6 bases). V dropped 7 bases and J dropped 2 bases, with 18 bases sitting between them. The length of the CDR3 is 16 residues. Per the germline V gene, CDR1 is MNHNS and CDR2 is SASEGT.